The rows below give T cell receptor beta chains drawn from one sample of a study of Graves' ophthalmopathy and Graves' hyperthyroidism. MiXCR was run by TCRdb on the multiplex PCR reads, yielding one entry per CDR3 protein. Of fewer than 600,000 distinct CDR3 sequences in the sample, approximately 15% are singletons; the top ten hold about 9.4%. The sample was blood. The receptors were gathered from a woman aged 30 to 39 with Graves' ophthalmopathy. The CDR3 runs from the conserved cysteine through the conserved F or W. The D gene is left open where the match is weak. Clone size is not always given. Where it is, it says once, few, many or a class for expanded clones.

v_gene	abundance	d_gene	j_gene	CDR3aa	CDR3nt
TRBV28	many	TRBD2	TRBJ2-7	CASSLYGGEVQYF	TGTGCCAGCAGTTTATATGGGGGGGAGGTCCAGTACTTC
TRBV13	many	.	TRBJ1-2	CASRLQGSHGYTF	TGTGCCAGCAGGTTACAGGGATCTCATGGCTACACCTTC
TRBV5-1	many	.	TRBJ2-5	CASSLKDGQETKYF	TGCGCCAGCAGCTTAAAGGACGGACAAGAGACCAAGTACTTC
TRBV6-1	.	.	TRBJ1-5	CASSKGFDNQPQHF	TGTGCCAGCTCGAAGGGTTTTGACAATCAGCCCCAGCATTTT
TRBV9	few	.	TRBJ1-1	CASSPTPSTEAFF	TGTGCCAGCAGCCCCACTCCCTCCACTGAAGCTTTCTTT
TRBV14	many	.	TRBJ1-6	CASSLYPGTLHF	TGTGCCAGCAGCCTCTACCCGGGGACCCTCCACTTT
TRBV28	many	.	TRBJ1-5	CASRDTLYQPQHF	TGTGCCAGCAGGGACACCCTCTATCAGCCCCAGCATTTT
TRBV28	.	TRBD1	TRBJ1-2	CASSFRGTRGYTF	TGTGCCAGCAGTTTCAGGGGGACTAGGGGCTACACCTTC
TRBV6-2/TRBV6-3	many	TRBD2	TRBJ2-5	CASRSSLGGLAFAYFRETQYF	TGTGCCAGCAGATCTTCACTCGGGGGACTAGCGTTCGCGTACTTCCGAGAGACCCAGTACTTC
TRBV28	many	.	TRBJ1-1	CASSLTRTENTEAFF	TGTGCCAGCAGTCTTACCCGGACAGAGAACACTGAAGCTTTCTTT
TRBV27	many	.	TRBJ1-5	CASSSPAGSTQHF	TGTGCCAGCAGTTCCCCCGCGGGATCAACCCAGCATTTT
TRBV12-3/TRBV12-4	many	.	TRBJ1-5	CASSLVGDQPQHF	TGTGCCAGCAGTTTAGTGGGGGACCAGCCCCAGCATTTT
TRBV2	many	.	TRBJ1-1	CASCDGMNTEAFF	TGTGCCTCCTGTGACGGCATGAACACTGAAGCTTTCTTT
TRBV7-8	many	.	TRBJ2-7	CASSPKATGTYEQYF	TGTGCCAGCAGTCCAAAAGCGACAGGAACCTACGAGCAGTACTTC
TRBV7-2	many	TRBD1	TRBJ1-2	CASSRGQGAYGYTF	TGTGCCAGCAGCCGAGGCCAGGGGGCCTATGGCTACACCTTC
TRBV12-3/TRBV12-4	many	.	TRBJ1-2	CASSLQGGYTF	TGTGCCAGCAGTTTACAGGGCGGCTACACCTTC
TRBV6-4	many	.	TRBJ2-2	CASSQQGTGELFF	TGTGCCAGCAGCCAACAGGGCACCGGGGAGCTGTTTTTT
TRBV6-4	many	TRBD1	TRBJ2-7	CASSRDRGYEQYF	TGTGCCAGCAGCCGGGACAGGGGCTACGAGCAGTACTTC
TRBV12-5	many	.	TRBJ2-5	CASGLRETQYF	TGTGCTAGTGGCCTCAGGGAGACCCAGTACTTC
TRBV28	many	.	TRBJ1-3	CASSYSAGSGNTIYF	TGTGCCAGCAGTTATAGCGCTGGCTCTGGAAACACCATATATTTT
TRBV19	few	TRBD2	TRBJ2-2	CASRPLGLETGELFF	TGTGCCAGTAGGCCGCTAGGACTAGAAACCGGGGAGCTGTTTTTT
TRBV6-5	many	.	TRBJ1-3	CATRTVDGNTIYF	TGTGCCACTAGGACCGTCGACGGAAACACCATATATTTT
TRBV29-1	few	.	TRBJ1-1	CSVDPHTNTEAFF	TGCAGCGTTGACCCGCATACGAACACTGAAGCTTTCTTT
TRBV30	many	TRBD1	TRBJ1-5	CAQSKGANQPQHF	TGTGCCCAATCTAAGGGGGCCAATCAGCCCCAGCATTTT
TRBV12-3/TRBV12-4	many	.	TRBJ1-1	CASSTLEIRRTEAFF	TGTGCCAGCAGTACCTTGGAGATAAGGAGGACTGAAGCTTTCTTT
TRBV24-1	few	.	TRBJ2-5	CATSDPTGVGIETQYF	TGTGCCACCAGTGACCCAACCGGGGTGGGTATAGAGACCCAGTACTTC
TRBV13	many	.	TRBJ1-1	CASGFGSLNTEAFF	TGTGCCAGCGGATTTGGCAGTTTGAACACTGAAGCTTTCTTT